This entry is about one T cell receptor (beta chain). An amount of RNA that ranged from roughly 0.5 to 1 ug was reverse transcribed with random hexamers. The TCR beta CDR3 was amplified by immunoSEQ multiplex PCR across 54 Vbeta, 13 Jbeta. Each CDR3 protein gets one entry after TCRdb re-called the immunoSEQ multiplex PCR reads with MiXCR. In the table there are some 100,000 distinct CDR3 sequences, roughly 91% of which are singletons. The data were taken from a study of CD8 T cells in Susac syndrome. The CDR3 spans 14 residues. The germline gives CDR1 MGHDK, CDR2 SYGVNS. V dropped 1 base and J dropped 7 bases, with 13 bases sitting between them.

The chain uses TRBV25-1 and TRBJ2-5, with a weak D call TRBD2 (5 bases). Sequencing was performed on CD4+ T cells from PBMCs. The sequence was obtained from a human donor in good health. The CDR3 DNA is TGTGCCAGCAGTGAATCAGGAGGCGCCTGGACCCAGTACTTC. Its translation: CASSESGGAWTQYF. The full variable domain, in which reference TRBV25-1 and TRBJ2-5 provide the parts outside the CDR3, is EADIYQTPRYLVIGTGKKITLECSQTMGHDKMYWYQQDPGMELHLIHYSYGVNSTEKGDLSSESTVSRIRTEHFPLTLESARPSHTSQYLCASSESGGAWTQYFGPGTRLLVL.